These T cell receptor beta chains were read from a single sample in a study of blood T cell repertoires in COVID-19. Sequenced by immunoSEQ multiplex PCR; TCRdb stores in-frame clones only, minus some. This sample has under 300,000 clones, with around 88% found just once. Sequencing input: PBMCs or T cells enriched from blood (not recorded which). The receptors originated from a woman in her forties with acute COVID-19. Each CDR3 is given with its conserved first and last residue. The D gene is left open where the match is weak. A clone size is listed for some rows: how often the clone was seen (once, few, many), or a class if it is expanded.

j_call clone_size v_call d_call cdr3_nt cdr3_aa
TRBJ2-1 . TRBV19 . TGTGCCAGTAGAAACTCCCCCTTCAATGAGCAGTTCTTC CASRNSPFNEQFF
TRBJ1-1 . TRBV27 . TGTGCCAGCAGTTTACCGGGGAGTAACACTGAAGCTTTCTTT CASSLPGSNTEAFF
TRBJ1-3 . TRBV15 TRBD1 TGTGCCACCAGCAGTCCGACAGGGATGCGTCAGATGTCTGGAAACACCATATATTTT CATSSPTGMRQMSGNTIYF
TRBJ2-7 . TRBV7-7 . TGTGCTAGCAGCTTAACGGCCCTAGCCGAGCAGTACTTC CASSLTALAEQYF
TRBJ1-4 few TRBV2 . TGTGCCAGCAGTGAATTCGGGATCGACAATGAAAAACTGTTTTTT CASSEFGIDNEKLFF
TRBJ2-2 . TRBV2 TRBD1 TGTGCCAGCAGTGAACAGGGGGCGGCCGGGGAGCTGTTTTTT CASSEQGAAGELFF
TRBJ2-7 once TRBV19 TRBD2 TGTGCCAGTAGTCTTACTAGCGGGAGGGCCCACGAGCAGTACTTC CASSLTSGRAHEQYF
TRBJ2-1 . TRBV4-1 TRBD2 TGCGCCAGCAGCCAAGGTGGGACTACCTACAATGAGCAGTTCTTC CASSQGGTTYNEQFF
TRBJ1-5 . TRBV12-5 . TGTGCTAGTGGTTTGGGCCTTGGGGCCCAGCCCCAGCATTTT CASGLGLGAQPQHF
TRBJ2-5 . TRBV21-1 . TGTGCCAGCAGTCAGGCGCAACTAAGGGGGGAGACCCAGTACTTC CASSQAQLRGETQYF
TRBJ1-2 . TRBV7-9 . TGTGCCAGCAGCTTAGGGTCAGGGTACTATGGCTACACCTTC CASSLGSGYYGYTF
TRBJ2-7 . TRBV21-1 . TGTGCCGCCAGCAGACAGGGAACACGAGCTGATAGGGCCCCCGAGCAGTACTTC CAASRQGTRADRAPEQYF
TRBJ2-5 . TRBV19 TRBD1 TGTGCCAGTAGTACTCTAACAGGGGCTTGGGAGACCCAGTACTTC CASSTLTGAWETQYF
TRBJ1-1 . TRBV18 . TGTGCCAGCTCACCACCTTCCTCAAGCGAAGCTTTCTTT CASSPPSSSEAFF
TRBJ2-5 . TRBV30 TRBD1 TGTGCCTGGAGGACAGGGGTGGGCCAAGAGACCCAGTACTTC CAWRTGVGQETQYF